The 23 T cell receptor beta chains below come from one sample, sequenced in a study of T-cell memory formation after mild COVID-19. Each CDR3 protein gets one entry after TCRdb re-called the 5' RACE reads with MiXCR. The table includes about 350,000 distinct CDR3 sequences, around a fifth detected once. The specimen sequenced was PBMCs or a T cell subset sorted from them (not recorded which). The receptors were gathered from a young man who had mild COVID-19 (a few samples of this study predate the infection). Cell type and time point are not known.

V gene TRBV7-2 combines with J gene TRBJ2-3; D unresolved. Germline V gene data show CDR1 as SGHTA and CDR2 as FQGNSA. The CDR3 contains 17 residues. The V and J ends lost 1 base and 4 bases respectively, with 18 bases between them. The CDR3 loop is CASSLGLLEPSSDTQYF. The CDR3 coding sequence is TGTGCCAGCAGCTTAGGGTTGCTAGAACCCTCCTCAGATACGCAGTATTTT.

The V gene is TRBV20-1, the J gene TRBJ2-2, with 10 bases matching TRBD1. Germline CDR1 is DFQATT and CDR2 is SNEGSKA (reference sequence). The CDR3 length is 14 residues. J gave up 6 bases and V 8 bases, and 9 bases lay outside the gene matches. This CDR3 reads CSIPGTGVAGELFF. In nucleotides, the CDR3 is TGCAGTATCCCCGGGACAGGGGTGGCCGGGGAGCTGTTTTTT.

V and J are TRBV7-9 and TRBJ1-5, with no clear D. The V gene lost 5 bases and the J gene lost 7 bases, with 12 bases spanning the gap. The CDR3 has 13 residues. CDR1 and CDR2 from the germline V gene are SEHNR and FQNEAQ (reference sequence). The CDR3 spells CASSPPYGQPQHF. CDR3 DNA sequence: TGTGCCAGCAGCCCCCCCTATGGACAGCCCCAGCATTTT. The whole variable domain, remainder taken from reference TRBV7-9 and TRBJ1-5, is DTGVSQNPRHKITKRGQNVTFRCDPISEHNRLYWYRQTLGQGPEFLTYFQNEAQLEKSRLLSDRFSAERPKGSFSTLEIQRTEQGDSAMYLCASSPPYGQPQHFGDGTRLSIL.

This clonotype was seen a handful of times. CDR3: CASSLGAGFYNEQFF. The DNA of the CDR3 is TGTGCCAGCAGCTTAGGTGCGGGTTTCTACAATGAGCAGTTCTTC. The rearrangement joins TRBV7-3 to TRBJ2-1; possibly TRBD2 for D (5 bases). Trimming took 2 bases from V and 3 from J, leaving 11 bases between them. Germline V lookup: CDR1 SGHTA, CDR2 FQGTGA. The CDR3 contains 15 residues.

This clonotype showed up just a few times. V and J are TRBV20-1 and TRBJ1-1; the D is unclear. The CDR3 totals 14 residues. The germline V gene encodes CDR1 DFQATT and CDR2 SNEGSKA (reference sequence). Trimming cost V 0 bases and J 6 bases, with 14 bases left between them. CDR3 DNA sequence: TGCAGTGCTAGAGAGGACGGCTTGAGCGCTGAAGCTTTCTTT. Translating it yields CSAREDGLSAEAFF.

This clonotype was counted only a few times. The chain carries TRBV5-5 and TRBJ2-5, with 9 bases matching TRBD2. Trimming cost V 4 bases and J 4 bases; bases outside gene matches: 5. Germline V lookup: CDR1 SGHKS, CDR2 YYEKEE (reference sequence). The CDR3 has 14 amino acids. For the CDR3, the DNA is TGTGCCAGCAGCCTCTATAGCGGGGGAGAGACCCAGTACTTC. As protein: CASSLYSGGETQYF.

The chain employs TRBV5-1 and TRBJ1-1; TRBD1 is a possible D gene (6 bases). The CDR3 is 15 amino acids. V was cut by 4 bases and J by 3 bases, with 16 bases left in between. Looked up from germline, CDR1 is SGHRS and CDR2 is YFSETQ. The CDR3 sequence is CASSTQGAQHTEAFF. In DNA, the CDR3 is TGCGCCAGCAGCACACAGGGAGCGCAGCACACTGAAGCTTTCTTT.

This clonotype has more than one count but fewer than ten. As DNA, the CDR3 is TGCAGTGCTAGCCCGGGAGTGGACTATGGCTACACCTTC. As protein: CSASPGVDYGYTF. The chain is built from TRBV20-1 and TRBJ1-2, with unresolved D. CDR3 length: 13 residues. From germline, CDR1 is DFQATT and CDR2 SNEGSKA (reference sequence). V was pared by 3 bases and J by 3 bases, with 11 bases between.

This chain uses TRBV12-3 or TRBV12-4 with TRBJ2-5, with no clear D. This CDR3 is 16 amino acids long. V lost 4 bases, J lost 4 bases, and 19 bases lay in between. The CDR3 DNA follows: TGTGCCAGCAGTTACGGTCTCACTACTCGCCGAGAGACCCAGTACTTC. It specifies CASSYGLTTRRETQYF.

The chain carries TRBV11-1 and TRBJ2-1; the D gene could be TRBD1 or TRBD2 (5 bases each). Germline V gives CDR1 SGHAT, CDR2 FQDESV (reference sequence). This CDR3 comprises 16 residues. Trimming took off 6 bases at V and 8 bases at J, with 23 bases between the two ends. The CDR3 region is CASSSLEGDPGDEQFF. The CDR3 coding sequence is TGTGCCAGCAGTTCTCTTGAAGGGGACCCCGGGGATGAGCAGTTCTTC.

This clonotype has a handful of counts. This chain uses TRBV19 with TRBJ2-2; 9 bases are shared with TRBD1. Per the germline V gene, CDR1 is LNHDA and CDR2 is SQIVND (reference sequence). The CDR3 has 13 residues. Trimming removed 4 bases from V and 6 bases from J; junction bases left unmatched: 0. The CDR3 nucleotides read TGTGCCAGTAGTAACAGGGGGCCCGGGGAGCTGTTTTTT. Its translation: CASSNRGPGELFF.

Notes on this clonotype: One end of the junction is discordant with germline, which a read error may explain. The chain joins TRBV3-1 to TRBJ1-5; D uncertain. The CDR3 has 13 residues. The germline gives CDR1 LGHDT, CDR2 YNNKEL (reference sequence). CDR3 coding DNA: TGTGCCAGCACCCGTCAGCTCACTCAGCCACAGCATTTT. It specifies CASTRQLTQPQHF.

The chain joins TRBV5-1 to TRBJ1-5, with TRBD1 as a possible D gene (6 bases). The V end lost 9 bases, the J end lost 0 bases, and 10 bases lay between the germline ends. CDR3 length: 13 amino acids. Looked up from germline, CDR1 is SGHRS and CDR2 is YFSETQ. Written as DNA, the CDR3 is TGCGCCACACAGGGTCATAGCAATCAGCCCCAGCATTTT. Amino acid sequence: CATQGHSNQPQHF.

This chain connects TRBV28 to TRBJ1-1; weak D call: TRBD1 (5 bases). V lost 6 bases and J 1 base, leaving 18 bases between the germline ends. Germline assignment: CDR1 MDHEN and CDR2 SYDVKM. The CDR3 is 16 residues long. The CDR3 reads CASSLPAGGGNTEAFF. Written as DNA, the CDR3 is TGTGCCAGCAGCCTCCCGGCCGGGGGTGGGAACACTGAAGCTTTCTTT.

This chain's CDR3 is CSAETGRGNSPLHF. As DNA, the CDR3 is TGCAGTGCTGAAACGGGACGGGGTAATTCACCCCTCCACTTT. J is TRBJ1-6 and V is TRBV20-1, with D tentatively TRBD1 (5 bases). Trimming left V 5 bases short and J 6 bases short, with 14 bases between. CDR3 length equals 14 residues. Germline V gene data show CDR1 as DFQATT and CDR2 as SNEGSKA (reference sequence).

This clonotype was seen ten or more times. The rearrangement uses TRBV5-1 and TRBJ2-1; no firm D call. V was pared by 0 bases and J by 3 bases, with 10 bases between. The CDR3 covers 15 residues. Germline values: CDR1 SGHRS, CDR2 YFSETQ. The DNA for the CDR3 is TGCGCCAGCAGCTTGGTAGAACCTTACTACAATGAGCAGTTCTTC. Translation gives CASSLVEPYYNEQFF.

V is TRBV12-3 or TRBV12-4 and J is TRBJ2-3; 11 nucleotides match TRBD2. The junction had 11 bases not matched to a gene; V was cut back by 4 bases and J by 2 bases. CDR3 length: 18 amino acids. CDR3 nucleotides: TGTGCCAGCAGTTCCGGCCTGGGACTAGCGGAGACCACAGATACGCAGTATTTT. It specifies CASSSGLGLAETTDTQYF.

The chain links TRBV4-3 to TRBJ1-2; the match to TRBD1 covers 8 bases. CDR3 size: 20 residues. The germline CDR1 and CDR2 sequences are LGHNA and YSLEER. Trimming removed 1 base from V and 8 bases from J; junction bases left unmatched: 24. The CDR3 bases are TGCGCCAGCAGCCAAGTCCACCAGGCCAGGGGGCGCATAGACCTCTGGGGCTACACCTTC. This translates into CASSQVHQARGRIDLWGYTF.

This chain uses TRBV5-1 with TRBJ1-3, with D uncertain. The CDR3 sequence is 15 residues long. V was shortened by 0 bases and J by 4 bases, with 11 bases between the two germline ends. From germline, CDR1 is SGHRS and CDR2 YFSETQ. The CDR3 DNA reads TGCGCCAGCAGCTTGGAGGATGGTCTAGGAAACACCATATATTTT. This translates into CASSLEDGLGNTIYF.

In this sample, this clonotype turned up a few times. The chain couples TRBV7-9 to TRBJ1-1; TRBD1 agrees at 7 bases. The CDR3 consists of 17 residues. Germline loops: CDR1 SEHNR, CDR2 FQNEAQ (reference sequence). V lost 5 bases and J lost 0; bases outside the gene matches: 12. CDR3 protein: CASSEGPGQRMNTEAFF. Here the CDR3 DNA reads TGTGCCAGCAGCGAAGGACCGGGACAGCGTATGAACACTGAAGCTTTCTTT.

A word on this clonotype: One end of the junction is discordant with germline, which a read error may explain. The chain uses TRBV9 and TRBJ1-3; D unclear. The CDR3 extends over 15 amino acids. Germline lookup yields CDR1 SGDLS and CDR2 YYNGEE. The CDR3 spells CASSVGGTSGHTIYF. The CDR3 DNA sequence: TGTGCCAGCAGCGTAGGAGGAACCTCTGGACACACCATATATTTT. The complete variable domain, with remaining parts taken from reference TRBV9 and TRBJ1-3, reads DSGVTQTPKHLITATGQRVTLRCSPRSGDLSVYWYQQSLDQGLQFLIQYYNGEERAKGNILERFSAQQFPDLHSELNLSSLELGDSALYFCASSVGGTSGHTIYFGEGSWLTVV.

V gene TRBV5-1 combines with J gene TRBJ1-1; D is unclear. V gave up 6 bases and J gave up 0 bases, with 15 bases separating them. Per the germline V gene, CDR1 is SGHRS and CDR2 is YFSETQ. This CDR3 comprises 15 residues. This CDR3 reads CASTEIRGLNTEAFF. CDR3 DNA: TGCGCCAGCACCGAAATCCGGGGTTTGAACACTGAAGCTTTCTTT.

A few counts support this clonotype. V and J are TRBV5-1 and TRBJ2-1; a possible D gene is TRBD2 (5 bases). CDR1 is SGHRS and CDR2 is YFSETQ in the germline V gene. The CDR3 length is 17 residues. The ends were cut back, 1 base at V and 5 bases at J, with 19 bases in the middle. DNA of the CDR3: TGCGCCAGCAGCTTGACCCTCCCGGGAACGTTGCACAATGAGCAGTTCTTC. It encodes CASSLTLPGTLHNEQFF.